A single sample gave rise to the 32 T cell receptor beta chains below, sequenced in a study of blood T cell repertoires in COVID-19 (dated by TCRdb to 2020 to 2022). The library was generated by the immunoSEQ multiplex PCR assay. TCRdb took over this immuneACCESS table, retaining in-frame rearrangements with V and J assigned. Such tables are incomplete; in checked studies, under half of the missing clones stem from an unresolved V gene, and the remainder is unexplained. The sample contains around 29,000 clones, approximately 67% of them found a single time. The ten largest account for 17% of the sample. Sequencing was done on a sample of peripheral blood. These receptor sequences come from a human donor in a cohort sampled during active COVID-19.

The rearrangement uses TRBV28 and TRBJ2-7, with a weak D call TRBD1 (6 bases). V was clipped by 3 bases and J by 5 bases, with 14 bases between them. The CDR3 sequence is 14 residues long. Germline CDR1 MDHEN, CDR2 SYDVKM. The CDR3 region has the DNA TGTGCCAGCAGTTTCGTCAGGGGAGAGAACGAGCAGTACTTC. Translated, it gives CASSFVRGENEQYF.

The genes are TRBV3-1 (or the pseudogene TRBV3-2) and TRBJ1-2; D gene unclear. V dropped 1 base and J dropped 7 bases, with 16 bases sitting between them. From germline, CDR1 is LGHDT and CDR2 YNNKEL (reference sequence). The CDR3 contains 15 residues. CDR3 region: CASSQAPRRYSGYTF. The CDR3 nucleotides are TGTGCCAGCAGCCAAGCCCCCCGCCGCTATTCTGGCTACACCTTC.

This clone appeared a few times. The chain has TRBV3-1 (or the pseudogene TRBV3-2) and TRBJ2-5; 9 bases map to TRBD1. The CDR3 extends over 17 amino acids. Germline loops: CDR1 LGHDT, CDR2 YNNKEL (reference sequence). Trimming at V came to 0 bases and at J to 5 bases, leaving 10 bases not matched to a gene. The CDR3 spells CASSQDAPGQGTETQYF. DNA for the CDR3: TGTGCCAGCAGCCAAGATGCCCCGGGACAGGGTACGGAGACCCAGTACTTC.

V is TRBV5-4 and J is TRBJ2-7, with 8 bases aligning to TRBD2. Germline values: CDR1 SGHNT, CDR2 YYREEE (reference sequence). The V gene end was trimmed by 2 bases and the J gene end by 6 bases; junction bases not matched to a gene: 13. This CDR3 has 16 amino acids. As DNA, the CDR3 is TGTGCCAGCAGCTTCCGGGGATCGGGAGGGGGAAGCGAGCAGTACTTC. This translates into CASSFRGSGGGSEQYF.

V is TRBV6-5 and J is TRBJ2-2, with 9 bases that match TRBD1. Trimming removed 6 bases from V and 1 base from J; junction bases left unmatched: 3. The germline CDR1 and CDR2 sequences are MNHEY and SVGAGI. The CDR3 length is 15 residues. The CDR3 region has the DNA TGTGCCAGCAGCAGACAGGGGGTGAACACCGGGGAGCTGTTTTTT. As protein: CASSRQGVNTGELFF.

V usage is TRBV7-9 and J usage is TRBJ2-5; 11 positions match TRBD2. Per the germline V gene, CDR1 is SEHNR and CDR2 is FQNEAQ (reference sequence). J lost 2 bases, V lost 6 bases, and 8 bases had no gene match. The length of the CDR3 is 16 residues. The CDR3 region is CASRHGLAGNQETQYF. CDR3 in DNA: TGTGCCAGCAGACACGGACTAGCGGGTAATCAAGAGACCCAGTACTTC.

This chain joins TRBV4-1 and TRBJ1-3; unclear D gene. Germline V gene sequence: CDR1 MGHRA, CDR2 YSYEKL. V was clipped by 2 bases and J by 0 bases, with 14 bases between them. The CDR3 sequence is 17 residues long. CDR3 DNA: TGCGCCAGCAGCCAAACTAGGACGCGAGGCTCTGGAAACACCATATATTTT. It codes for CASSQTRTRGSGNTIYF.

The chain joins TRBV3-1 (or the pseudogene TRBV3-2) to TRBJ2-7, with TRBD2 matching 8 bases. J lost 2 bases, V lost 4 bases, and 16 bases had no gene match. This CDR3 spans 18 amino acids. The germline gives CDR1 LGHDT, CDR2 YNNKEL (reference sequence). CDR3: CASSPWTKGLAGTYEQYF. The CDR3 nucleotides read TGTGCCAGCAGCCCATGGACAAAGGGGCTAGCGGGCACCTACGAGCAGTACTTC.

This clone has just a few counts. The V and J genes are TRBV5-1 and TRBJ1-1; 7 nucleotides agree with TRBD1. This CDR3 is 16 amino acids long. Losses at the gene ends were 5 bases for V and 3 bases for J; bases not matched to a gene: 13. Germline V gene sequence: CDR1 SGHRS, CDR2 YFSETQ. CDR3 bases: TGCGCCAGCAGACGGGACAGAACACCCTCTGACACTGAAGCTTTCTTT. Its translation: CASRRDRTPSDTEAFF.

The chain employs TRBV9 and TRBJ2-3; TRBD2 matches 9 bases. Germline CDR1 reads SGDLS; CDR2 reads YYNGEE. V gave up 4 bases and J gave up 9 bases; unmatched junction bases: 6. The CDR3 has 13 residues. The CDR3: CASSPWTSETQYF. The CDR3 DNA is TGTGCCAGCAGCCCCTGGACTAGCGAGACGCAGTATTTT.

This clone appeared a single time. V usage is TRBV5-6 and J usage is TRBJ2-3; 8 bases are a match to TRBD1. J lost 3 bases, V lost 1 base, and 7 bases had no gene match. The CDR3 consists of 16 residues. CDR1 and CDR2 (germline): SGHDT, YYEEEE. CDR3 DNA: TGTGCCAGCAGCTTGAACAGGGGGAGCACTACAGATACGCAGTATTTT. Translation gives CASSLNRGSTTDTQYF. The complete variable domain, with remaining parts taken from reference TRBV5-6 and TRBJ2-3, reads DAGVTQSPTHLIKTRGQQVTLRCSPKSGHDTVSWYQQALGQGPQFIFQYYEEEERQRGNFPDRFSGHQFPNYSSELNVNALLLGDSALYLCASSLNRGSTTDTQYFGPGTRLTVL.

The genes are TRBV7-9 and TRBJ1-1; 8 bases map to TRBD1. Germline loops: CDR1 SEHNR, CDR2 FQNEAQ (reference sequence). The CDR3 is made up of 15 amino acids. After removal of 4 bases from V and 6 bases from J, the junction contained 10 bases not matched to a gene. CDR3 bases: TGTGCCAGCAGCTCTTCAACAGGGGGGTACGCTGAAGCTTTCTTT. Amino acid sequence: CASSSSTGGYAEAFF.

The V call is TRBV21-1, the J call TRBJ2-2; TRBD2, the table's D call, was not compared with the DNA. TRBV21-1 is a pseudogene locus. CDR3 length: 18 amino acids. The CDR3 loop reads CASSKESQRATNTGELFF. CDR3 nucleotides: TGTGCCAGCAGCAAAGAGAGTCAGCGGGCCACGAACACCGGGGAGCTGTTTTTT.

The chain combines TRBV11-2 with TRBJ1-4, with TRBD1 matching over 9 bases. Trimming removed 4 bases from V and 10 bases from J; junction bases left unmatched: 10. Germline V gene lookup returns CDR1 SGHAT and CDR2 FQNNGV. The CDR3 totals 15 residues. The CDR3 coding sequence is TGTGCCAGCAGCTCTCCCGGGACAGGGAGGGGAAAACTGTTTTTT. It codes for CASSSPGTGRGKLFF.

This sequence joins TRBV19 and TRBJ1-1; maybe TRBD1 (5 bases). Germline V gene lookup returns CDR1 LNHDA and CDR2 SQIVND (reference sequence). Between the trimmed V and J ends, which lost 3 bases and 5 bases, there was a span of 16 bases. The CDR3 runs to 15 residues. This CDR3 reads CASSIGGTIWTEAFF. CDR3 nucleotides: TGTGCCAGTAGTATCGGGGGGACGATTTGGACTGAAGCTTTCTTT. The full variable domain, completed using reference TRBV19 and TRBJ1-1, is DGGITQSPKYLFRKEGQNVTLSCEQNLNHDAMYWYRQDPGQGLRLIYYSQIVNDFQKGDIAEGYSVSREKKESFPLTVTSAQKNPTAFYLCASSIGGTIWTEAFFGQGTRLTVV.

The V gene is TRBV7-9, the J gene TRBJ1-5; weak D call: TRBD1 (5 bases). The CDR3 loop spans 15 amino acids. The V and J ends lost 1 base and 3 bases respectively, with 10 bases between them. Germline V gene data show CDR1 as SEHNR and CDR2 as FQNEAQ (reference sequence). The CDR3 nucleotides are TGTGCCAGCAGCTTAGGGGGGGTAACCAATCAGCCCCAGCATTTT. This gives the protein CASSLGGVTNQPQHF.

The chain employs TRBV13 and TRBJ2-7, with 10 nucleotides matching TRBD2. V dropped 1 base and J dropped 3; count of bases not matched to a gene: 3. The CDR3 is 15 residues long. Germline V gene data show CDR1 as PRHDT and CDR2 as FYEKMQ (reference sequence). The CDR3 loop is CASSLERGGLYEQYF. The CDR3 bases are TGTGCCAGCAGCTTAGAGCGGGGGGGCCTCTACGAGCAGTACTTC.

The gene calls are TRBV18 and TRBJ2-1; TRBD1 matches at 7 bases. The germline CDR1 and CDR2 sequences are KGHSH and LQKENI. This CDR3 spans 15 amino acids. The V segment lost 6 bases and the J segment 2 bases; nucleotides outside the gene matches: 7. The CDR3 nucleotides read TGTGCCAGCTCCCCAACAGGGGTGGCCTACAATGAGCAGTTCTTC. Translated: CASSPTGVAYNEQFF.

This chain uses TRBV29-1 with TRBJ2-7, with 10 bases that match TRBD1. The CDR3 extends over 14 amino acids. Unmatched junction bases numbered 8, after V lost 7 bases and J lost 2 bases. CDR1 is SQVTM and CDR2 is ANQGSEA in the germline V gene. CDR3 sequence: CSGISGTGAYEQYF. The CDR3 DNA reads as TGCAGCGGTATCTCCGGGACAGGGGCCTACGAGCAGTACTTC.

The chain links TRBV10-3 to TRBJ1-2; D may be TRBD1 (6 bases). V was shortened by 11 bases and J by 3 bases, with 16 bases between the two germline ends. This CDR3 region has 13 residues. Germline values: CDR1 ENHRY, CDR2 SYGVKD. The CDR3 DNA reads TGTGCCGTCACCCAGGGGACATACTATGGCTACACCTTC. Its protein product is CAVTQGTYYGYTF.

The rearrangement uses TRBV11-2 and TRBJ1-6; tentatively, D is TRBD1 (6 bases). In germline, CDR1 is SGHAT, CDR2 FQNNGV. Deletions cut 0 bases from V and 8 bases from J, with 11 bases between. The CDR3 length is 15 residues. CDR3 in amino acids: CASSLEAGADSPLHF. The CDR3 DNA is TGTGCCAGCAGCTTAGAGGCAGGGGCCGATTCACCCCTCCACTTT.

This chain connects TRBV7-3 to TRBJ1-2; 12 positions agree with TRBD1. The CDR3 is 15 residues long. Germline lookup yields CDR1 SGHTA and CDR2 FQGTGA. V trimming: 0 bases; J trimming: 7 bases; junction bases outside the gene matches: 3. The CDR3 reads CASSLTGTGGFGYTF. In nucleotides, the CDR3 is TGTGCCAGCAGCTTAACCGGGACAGGGGGCTTTGGCTACACCTTC.

V usage is TRBV28 and J usage is TRBJ1-5; possibly TRBD1 for D (6 bases). Germline V gene lookup returns CDR1 MDHEN and CDR2 SYDVKM. This CDR3 region has 15 residues. Trimming removed 4 bases from V and 4 bases from J, with 14 bases in between. The CDR3 protein is CASSSRDTGNQPQHF. The CDR3 bases are TGTGCCAGCAGTTCCCGGGACACGGGGAATCAGCCCCAGCATTTT.

The chain links TRBV7-8 to TRBJ1-2; D is possibly TRBD1 (6 bases). There are 15 residues in the CDR3. CDR1 is SGHVS and CDR2 is FQNEAQ in the germline V gene. The ends were cut back, 2 bases at V and 5 bases at J, with 15 bases in the middle. CDR3 residues: CASSLMGTQFYGYTF. The CDR3 DNA sequence: TGTGCCAGCAGCTTAATGGGGACACAGTTTTATGGCTACACCTTC.

The V call is TRBV14, the J call TRBJ2-7, with D perhaps TRBD2 (6 bases). V was shortened by 2 bases and J by 1 base, with 9 bases between the two germline ends. The CDR3 sequence is 14 residues long. From germline, CDR1 is SGHDN and CDR2 FVKESK. The CDR3 DNA is TGTGCCAGCAGCCAACTAGCGAATTCCTACGAGCAGTACTTC. The encoded protein is CASSQLANSYEQYF.

This clone was observed a single time. CDR3 sequence reads: CASSQVQGNTDTQYF. CDR3 in DNA: TGCGCCAGCAGCCAAGTACAGGGGAACACAGATACGCAGTATTTT. This chain joins TRBV4-3 and TRBJ2-3; 7 nucleotides align to TRBD1. CDR1 and CDR2 (germline): LGHNA, YSLEER. The V and J ends lost 1 base and 2 bases, in that order; junction bases with no gene match: 3. The CDR3 totals 15 residues.

This chain links TRBV7-9 with TRBJ2-2; 10 bases agree with TRBD1. The germline V gene has CDR1 SEHNR and CDR2 FQNEAQ (reference sequence). CDR3 size: 15 residues. The trim removed 5 bases at V and 4 bases at J, leaving 4 bases unmatched. CDR3 DNA sequence: TGTGCCAGCAGCGCACGGACAGGGGGCACCGGGGAGCTGTTTTTT. It codes for CASSARTGGTGELFF. Combining the CDR3 with reference TRBV7-9 and TRBJ2-2 gives the whole variable domain DTGVSQNPRHKITKRGQNVTFRCDPISEHNRLYWYRQTLGQGPEFLTYFQNEAQLEKSRLLSDRFSAERPKGSFSTLEIQRTEQGDSAMYLCASSARTGGTGELFFGEGSRLTVL.

This clone was found a few times. The gene calls are TRBV7-9 and TRBJ2-7; the match to TRBD1 covers 11 bases. Germline V gene sequence: CDR1 SEHNR, CDR2 FQNEAQ (reference sequence). V lost 6 bases and J lost 1; bases outside the gene matches: 5. This CDR3 contains 15 residues. CDR3 bases: TGTGCCAGCAGTCCGGGACAGGGGGGGTCCTACGAGCAGTACTTC. Translating gives CASSPGQGGSYEQYF. Filled out from reference TRBV7-9 and TRBJ2-7, the complete variable domain reads DTGVSQNPRHKITKRGQNVTFRCDPISEHNRLYWYRQTLGQGPEFLTYFQNEAQLEKSRLLSDRFSAERPKGSFSTLEIQRTEQGDSAMYLCASSPGQGGSYEQYFGPGTRLTVT.

The CDR3 coding sequence is TGTGCCAGCAGTTTGACAGGTTCCTATGGCTACACCTTC. Residues: CASSLTGSYGYTF. This chain uses TRBV5-5 with TRBJ1-2; D possibly corresponds to TRBD1 (6 bases). This CDR3 is built from 13 residues. Germline V gene data show CDR1 as SGHKS and CDR2 as YYEKEE (reference sequence). Trimming removed 5 bases from V and 4 bases from J, with 12 bases in between.

V gene TRBV6-6 combines with J gene TRBJ2-5; 13 bases match TRBD2. The CDR3 runs 16 residues. The V gene end was trimmed by 5 bases and the J gene end by 3 bases; junction bases not matched to a gene: 6. CDR1 is MNHNY and CDR2 is SVGAGI in the germline V gene (reference sequence). The CDR3 DNA reads TGTGCCAGCAGTCGACGGACTAGCGGGAGCGAAGAGACCCAGTACTTC. Its protein is CASSRRTSGSEETQYF.

This clone was seen a handful of times. This chain uses TRBV19 with TRBJ2-3; D possibly corresponds to TRBD1 (6 bases). The CDR3 has 12 amino acids. Germline values: CDR1 LNHDA, CDR2 SQIVND (reference sequence). Trimming took off 10 bases at V and 5 bases at J, with 13 bases between the two ends. The CDR3 DNA is TGTGCCACTGGCAGGGGCGTAGATACGCAGTATTTT. Its protein product is CATGRGVDTQYF.

The chain employs TRBV25-1 and TRBJ2-4; weak D call: TRBD1 (5 bases). This CDR3 contains 16 residues. Trimming left V 5 bases short and J 0 bases short, with 14 bases between. Germline lookup yields CDR1 MGHDK and CDR2 SYGVNS. CDR3: CASSPQVRVAKNIQYF. The DNA of the CDR3 is TGTGCCAGCAGTCCCCAGGTCAGGGTAGCCAAAAACATTCAGTACTTC. Together with reference TRBV25-1 and TRBJ2-4, the CDR3 gives the full variable domain: EADIYQTPRYLVIGTGKKITLECSQTMGHDKMYWYQQDPGMELHLIHYSYGVNSTEKGDLSSESTVSRIRTEHFPLTLESARPSHTSQYLCASSPQVRVAKNIQYFGAGTRLSVL.